What follows are 18 T cell receptor beta chains derived from one specimen sequenced in a study of shared clonotypes between healthy human individuals. Some clones are missing from TCRdb's copy, which holds only in-frame ones; the method was immunoSEQ multiplex PCR. The sample has approximately 95,000 clones, under 80% seen once; the top ten hold 40% to 45%. The sample was memory CD8+ T cells sorted from blood. Noted subset: CD45RO+ cells pooled with CCR7-negative TemRA cells. Receptor source: a man aged 25-40 years in good health.

J is TRBJ2-7 and V is TRBV7-9; D perhaps matches TRBD2 (5 bases). CDR3 size: 14 residues. Germline V gene lookup returns CDR1 SEHNR and CDR2 FQNEAQ (reference sequence). V shed 5 bases and J shed 0 bases, with 11 bases lying between them. In nucleotides, the CDR3 is TGTGCCAGCAGCGTTAGCGCGAGCTCCTACGAGCAGTACTTC. Translated, it gives CASSVSASSYEQYF.

The genes are TRBV5-4 and TRBJ2-3; tentative D call: TRBD1 (6 bases). The CDR3 is made up of 13 amino acids. V was clipped by 1 base and J by 4 bases, with 7 bases between them. Germline V gene sequence: CDR1 SGHNT, CDR2 YYREEE (reference sequence). As DNA, the CDR3 is TGTGCCAGCAGCTTGACAGGGCCAGATACGCAGTATTTT. Translated, it gives CASSLTGPDTQYF.

This chain links TRBV7-2 with TRBJ2-5; D could derive from TRBD1 or TRBD2 (6 bases each). Germline loops: CDR1 SGHTA, CDR2 FQGNSA. Trimming cost V 3 bases and J 6 bases, with 14 bases left between them. The length of the CDR3 is 14 residues. The CDR3 nucleotides are TGTGCCAGCAGCTTGCGAGGGGGGACGAAGACCCAGTACTTC. Translating it yields CASSLRGGTKTQYF.

This clone has only one observation. The chain combines TRBV10-2 with TRBJ2-1; D possibly corresponds to TRBD2 (5 bases). CDR1 and CDR2 from the germline V gene are WSHSY and SAAADI. V was pared by 5 bases and J by 5 bases, with 16 bases between. The CDR3 contains 15 residues. CDR3 in amino acids: CASSTLVLPDNEQFF. CDR3 bases: TGCGCCAGCAGTACACTAGTGTTACCAGACAATGAGCAGTTCTTC.

The genes are TRBV29-1 and TRBJ2-5; D uncertain. This CDR3 has 12 amino acids. V lost 4 bases and J lost 1, with 7 bases in between. The germline V gene encodes CDR1 SQVTM and CDR2 ANQGSEA. The CDR3: CSVVVLQETQYF. CDR3 nucleotides: TGCAGCGTTGTTGTTCTCCAAGAGACCCAGTACTTC.

J is TRBJ1-2 and V is TRBV7-9; 7 nucleotides match TRBD1. The CDR3 is 14 residues long. Unmatched junction bases numbered 3, after V lost 1 base and J lost 4 bases. Germline values: CDR1 SEHNR, CDR2 FQNEAQ (reference sequence). The CDR3 DNA reads as TGTGCCAGCAGCTTAGAAGCAGGGGGCTATGGCTACACCTTC. Protein: CASSLEAGGYGYTF.

This chain uses TRBV28 with TRBJ2-1; 10 bases are shared with TRBD1. Losses at the gene ends were 3 bases for V and 4 bases for J; bases not matched to a gene: 12. The CDR3 length is 18 residues. Looked up from germline, CDR1 is MDHEN and CDR2 is SYDVKM. CDR3 loop: CASSLLATGTGAYNEQFF. CDR3 sequence (DNA): TGTGCCAGCAGTTTGTTAGCGACCGGGACAGGGGCTTACAATGAGCAGTTCTTC.

V usage is TRBV4-3 and J usage is TRBJ2-7, with 7 positions matching TRBD2. The V gene end was trimmed by 0 bases and the J gene end by 5 bases; junction bases not matched to a gene: 10. The CDR3 sequence is 16 residues long. Germline-derived CDR1 and CDR2 are LGHNA and YSLEER. The CDR3 sequence is CASSQDLGAGFDEQYF. In DNA, the CDR3 is TGCGCCAGCAGCCAAGATTTGGGAGCGGGGTTCGACGAGCAGTACTTC.

This sequence joins TRBV7-9 and TRBJ1-1, with D possibly TRBD1 on 5 matching bases. This CDR3 has 14 amino acids. Per germline, CDR1 SEHNR and CDR2 FQNEAQ (reference sequence). V was clipped by 1 base and J by 1 base, with 7 bases between them. The CDR3 nucleotides are TGTGCCAGCAGCTTAGAGGACACGAACACTGAAGCTTTCTTT. It is translated as CASSLEDTNTEAFF.

The CDR3 DNA reads TGTGCCAGCAGTTACTCCGGTATCCCCCTCCACTTT. Translated, it gives CASSYSGIPLHF. The chain employs TRBV6-5 and TRBJ1-6; D uncertain. This CDR3 region has 12 residues. V shed 0 bases and J shed 13 bases, with 7 bases lying between them. Germline V gene data show CDR1 as MNHEY and CDR2 as SVGAGI.

This clone turned up a few times. The chain has TRBV13 and TRBJ1-2, with a possible D match to TRBD1 (5 bases). Germline loops: CDR1 PRHDT, CDR2 FYEKMQ (reference sequence). V lost 5 bases and J lost 0, with 28 bases in between. This CDR3 contains 20 residues. CDR3 amino acids: CASSGPTTDHQTEANYGYTF. DNA of the CDR3: TGTGCCAGCAGCGGACCCACGACAGATCACCAAACCGAAGCTAACTATGGCTACACCTTC.

The CDR3 nucleotides read TGCGCCAGCAGCTTGGCCCAGGGGATCCAAGAGACCCAGTACTTC. As protein: CASSLAQGIQETQYF. The chain links TRBV5-1 to TRBJ2-5; tentative D call: TRBD1 (6 bases). CDR3 length: 15 residues. V was shortened by 0 bases and J by 1 base, with 10 bases between the two germline ends. The germline CDR1 and CDR2 sequences are SGHRS and YFSETQ.

J is TRBJ2-3 and V is TRBV4-1; 9 bases align to TRBD1. The length of the CDR3 is 18 residues. CDR1 is MGHRA and CDR2 is YSYEKL in the germline V gene. The trim removed 0 bases at V and 2 bases at J, leaving 9 bases unmatched. CDR3 sequence reads: CASSQDRGRTGATDTQYF. CDR3 nucleotides: TGCGCCAGCAGCCAAGATAGGGGCCGGACAGGGGCCACAGATACGCAGTATTTT.

This rearrangement joins TRBV11-2 to TRBJ2-1; D is unclear. Between the trimmed V and J ends, which lost 3 bases and 4 bases, there was a span of 13 bases. Germline assignment: CDR1 SGHAT and CDR2 FQNNGV. The CDR3 runs to 15 residues. The DNA for the CDR3 is TGTGCCAGCAGCTTTTCCCCCGCGGAGTACAATGAGCAGTTCTTC. Translation: CASSFSPAEYNEQFF.

This clone was counted only a few times. CDR3 protein: CASSFIYEQFF. DNA for the CDR3: TGTGCCAGCAGTTTCATCTATGAGCAGTTCTTC. The chain joins TRBV28 to TRBJ2-1; D is ambiguous. Per germline, CDR1 MDHEN and CDR2 SYDVKM. Trimming cost V 3 bases and J 8 bases, with 5 bases left between them. The CDR3 length is 11 residues.

The sample holds many counts of this clone. Other DNA sequences in this specimen translate into the identical CDR3. The gene calls are TRBV13 and TRBJ2-7; 12 bases are shared with TRBD2. There are 17 residues in the CDR3. From germline, CDR1 is PRHDT and CDR2 FYEKMQ (reference sequence). J gave up 6 bases and V 2 bases, and 11 bases lay outside the gene matches. CDR3 sequence (DNA): TGTGCCAGCAGCTTAAGGGGGGGACTAGCGGGCTCGGGCGAGCAGTACTTC. Its translation: CASSLRGGLAGSGEQYF.

By share, this clone ranks as medium-sized. Within the sample, other DNA sequences also encode this same CDR3. V usage is TRBV28 and J usage is TRBJ2-7, with D uncertain. CDR1 is MDHEN, CDR2 SYDVKM, per germline. V was cut by 8 bases and J by 2 bases, with 7 bases left in between. The CDR3 loop spans 11 amino acids. For the CDR3, the DNA is TGTGCCAGCTCATGGGCCTACGAGCAGTACTTC. It translates to CASSWAYEQYF. The full variable domain, completed using reference TRBV28 and TRBJ2-7, is DVKVTQSSRYLVKRTGEKVFLECVQDMDHENMFWYRQDPGLGLRLIYFSYDVKMKEKGDIPEGYSVSREKKERFSLILESASTNQTSMYLCASSWAYEQYFGPGTRLTVT.

This chain links TRBV25-1 with TRBJ2-4; the match to TRBD1 covers 7 bases. Trimming took 2 bases from V and 6 from J; bases not matched to a gene: 1. Germline V gene data show CDR1 as MGHDK and CDR2 as SYGVNS. This CDR3 is built from 13 residues. CDR3 coding DNA: TGTGCCAGCAGTGAAAGGGACAGAAACATTCAGTACTTC. This gives the protein CASSERDRNIQYF. Filled out from reference TRBV25-1 and TRBJ2-4, the complete variable domain reads EADIYQTPRYLVIGTGKKITLECSQTMGHDKMYWYQQDPGMELHLIHYSYGVNSTEKGDLSSESTVSRIRTEHFPLTLESARPSHTSQYLCASSERDRNIQYFGAGTRLSVL.